These T cell receptor beta chains were read from a single sample in a study of blood T cell repertoires in COVID-19. Profiled with immunoSEQ multiplex PCR; TCRdb holds only in-frame clones, not every one. The sample yields around 480,000 clones, about nine tenths seen once. Sequenced sample: peripheral blood. Receptors originate from a woman in her forties or fifties with COVID-19, enrolled during active disease. The CDR3 runs from the conserved cysteine through the conserved F or W. D genes are given only for firm matches. Size is stated for part of the rows, as once, few or many counts, or as a class when the clone is expanded.

j_call | cdr3_length | v_call | clone_size | d_call | cdr3_nt | cdr3_aa
TRBJ1-2 | 13 | TRBV18 | . | . | TGTGCCAGCTCACCAGAGGTGGGTGGACTCCGCGGCTTC | CASSPEVGGLRGF
TRBJ2-2 | 13 | TRBV7-3 | . | . | TGTGCCAGCAGCCCCCAGAACACCGGGGAGCTGTTTTTT | CASSPQNTGELFF
TRBJ2-5 | 20 | TRBV4-2 | . | TRBD2 | TGTGCCAGCAGCCGGTCAGGGCCGAGAGGTAGCGGGGGGATTCAAGAGACCCAGTACTTC | CASSRSGPRGSGGIQETQYF
TRBJ2-3 | 14 | TRBV6-1 | . | . | TGTGCCAGCAGTGAAGGACTAGGCCCAGATACGCAGTATTTT | CASSEGLGPDTQYF
TRBJ1-2 | 14 | TRBV6-5 | . | . | TGTGCCAGCAGTTACTCGGGCAGCAACTATGGCTACACCTTC | CASSYSGSNYGYTF
TRBJ2-1 | 12 | TRBV4-1 | . | . | TGCGCCAGCAGCTTGCGAGACAATGAGCAGTTCTTC | CASSLRDNEQFF
TRBJ2-4 | 15 | TRBV19 | . | TRBD2 | TGTGCCAGTAGTATCCAGGCTAGCGGGGGGAACATTCAGTACTTC | CASSIQASGGNIQYF
TRBJ2-4 | 14 | TRBV5-1 | . | TRBD1 | TGCGCCAGCAGCTTCCCGGGACAGGAAAACATTCAGTACTTC | CASSFPGQENIQYF
TRBJ1-1 | 16 | TRBV25-1 | once | . | TGTGCCAGCAGTGAATATAGGGCAGGGAGGAGAACTGAAGCTTTCTTT | CASSEYRAGRRTEAFF
TRBJ1-1 | 16 | TRBV5-1 | . | TRBD1 | TGCGCCAGCAGCATATCCCCAGGGGGCGCGAACACTGAAGCTTTCTTT | CASSISPGGANTEAFF
TRBJ1-3 | 15 | TRBV6-5 | . | . | TGTGCCAGCAGTACGGGCGGAGGAGCGGGAAACACCATATATTTT | CASSTGGGAGNTIYF
TRBJ2-5 | 15 | TRBV5-8 | . | . | TGTGCCAGCAGCTTGGGTGGGGGGGCCCAAGAGACCCAGTACTTC | CASSLGGGAQETQYF
TRBJ2-2 | 15 | TRBV19 | . | TRBD2 | TGTGCCAGTAGTATGGCGGGGGGTCTCACCGGGGAGCTGTTTTTT | CASSMAGGLTGELFF
TRBJ1-4 | 15 | TRBV5-1 | . | . | TGCGCCAGCAGACAGGGAGAGGCAACTAATGAAAAACTGTTTTTT | CASRQGEATNEKLFF
TRBJ1-2 | 11 | TRBV6-5 | . | . | TGTGCCAGCAGGACAGTAGATGGCTACACCTTC | CASRTVDGYTF
TRBJ1-4 | 14 | TRBV10-2 | . | . | TGCGCCAGCACCCCGGGGTCAACTAATGAAAAACTGTTTTTT | CASTPGSTNEKLFF
TRBJ2-1 | 14 | TRBV6-2/TRBV6-3 | . | TRBD1 | TGTGCCAGCAGTTACTCGACAGGGGGCAATGAGCAGTTCTTC | CASSYSTGGNEQFF
TRBJ2-3 | 16 | TRBV4-1 | . | . | TGCGCCAGCAGCCAAGATAGAACCCAACCAACAGATACGCAGTATTTT | CASSQDRTQPTDTQYF
TRBJ1-2 | 13 | TRBV15 | . | . | TGTGCCACCAGCAGAGCCCAACAAACTGGCTACACCTTC | CATSRAQQTGYTF
TRBJ1-4 | 13 | TRBV6-5 | . | . | TGTGCCACGGCGGGAGAAACAACTGAAAAACTGTTTTTT | CATAGETTEKLFF
TRBJ2-2 | 13 | TRBV7-7 | . | . | TGTGCCAGCAGCGCGACCGGGACCGGGGAGCTGTTTTTT | CASSATGTGELFF
TRBJ2-1 | 13 | TRBV2 | few | . | TGTGCCAGCAGTGGCGGGTCCTACAATGAGCAGTTCTTC | CASSGGSYNEQFF
TRBJ1-1 | 15 | TRBV9 | once | . | TGTGCCAGCAGCGTCGAGGGAGGAGTAGTCACTGAAGCTTTCTTT | CASSVEGGVVTEAFF
TRBJ2-7 | 14 | TRBV29-1 | . | . | TGCAGCGTTGAAGACCCACAGGACTCCTACGAGCAGTACTTC | CSVEDPQDSYEQYF
TRBJ1-1 | 14 | TRBV5-1 | . | TRBD1 | TGCGCCAGCAGCCGCCGGGAGGGGGCCACTGAAGCTTTCTTT | CASSRREGATEAFF
TRBJ2-7 | 14 | TRBV6-5 | . | TRBD1 | TGTGCCAGCAGTCCCTCGGACAGGGCCTACGAGCAGTACTTC | CASSPSDRAYEQYF
TRBJ1-4 | 15 | TRBV5-1 | . | . | TGCGCCAGCAGCTTGGGCCCCGAGGCTAATGAAAAACTGTTTTTT | CASSLGPEANEKLFF
TRBJ2-1 | 15 | TRBV7-2 | . | TRBD2 | TGTGCCAGCAGCTTTGCCGGGGGGGCCCTTGGGGAGCAGTTCTTC | CASSFAGGALGEQFF
TRBJ1-2 | 17 | TRBV19 | . | . | TGTGCCAGTAGTATAGTGAGCGGCTTTGCCTTTAACTATGGCTACACCTTC | CASSIVSGFAFNYGYTF
TRBJ1-5 | 14 | TRBV24-1 | once | . | TGTGCCACCCGTGAGGGAGGGGGCAATCAGCCCCAGCATTTT | CATREGGGNQPQHF
TRBJ2-6 | 15 | TRBV11-2 | . | . | TGTGCCAGCAGTCAACAAGTTTTAGGGGCCAACGTCCTGACTTTC | CASSQQVLGANVLTF
TRBJ2-3 | 17 | TRBV11-2 | . | . | TGTGCCAGCAGCTTGGGCTTGACCTACTCTAGCACAGATACGCAGTATTTT | CASSLGLTYSSTDTQYF
TRBJ1-1 | 12 | TRBV6-5 | once | . | TGTGCCAGCAGGGGGGCTAACACTGAAGCTTTCTTT | CASRGANTEAFF
TRBJ1-1 | 12 | TRBV5-1 | . | . | TGCGCCAGCAGCTTGGAGGGGACTGAAGCTTTCTTT | CASSLEGTEAFF
TRBJ2-5 | 13 | TRBV10-2 | . | TRBD2 | TGCGCCAGCAGTGAGCTAGCGGGGGGCCGCGAGTACTTC | CASSELAGGREYF
TRBJ2-1 | 17 | TRBV28 | . | . | TGTGCCAGCAGCACAGACTCGACCCGGGGACTGAACAATGAGCAGTTCTTC | CASSTDSTRGLNNEQFF
TRBJ1-1 | 14 | TRBV27 | . | . | TGTGCCAGCAGTCCGATACAGGGAAACACTGAAGCTTTCTTT | CASSPIQGNTEAFF
TRBJ1-1 | 14 | TRBV28 | . | . | TGTGCCAGCAGTTTCGGAGTGGGGGGGGCTGAAGCTTTCTTT | CASSFGVGGAEAFF
TRBJ1-1 | 16 | TRBV7-3 | . | TRBD1 | TGTGCCAGCAGCTTAACTTCGGGACAGTTAAACACTGAAGCTTTCTTT | CASSLTSGQLNTEAFF
TRBJ1-5 | 15 | TRBV27 | . | . | TGTGCCAGCAGTTTATGGAGGGGTAGCAATCAGCCCCAGCATTTT | CASSLWRGSNQPQHF
TRBJ2-4 | 16 | TRBV7-3 | . | . | TGTGCCAGCAGCTTACTCCAGGAGGGACCCGTCAGGCCATTGTACTTC | CASSLLQEGPVRPLYF
TRBJ1-2 | 13 | TRBV6-5 | . | . | TGTGCCAGCAGCGAGGAGGGGAACTATGGCTACACCTTC | CASSEEGNYGYTF
TRBJ2-3 | 15 | TRBV6-5 | . | TRBD2 | TGTGCCAGCAGCTATCGGGGGGTGGGGTCGGATACGCAGTATTTT | CASSYRGVGSDTQYF
TRBJ1-1 | 18 | TRBV5-1 | . | . | TGCGCCAGCAGCTTTAGAGCAGGGGCTTCCCTCATGAACACTGAAGCTTTCTTT | CASSFRAGASLMNTEAFF
TRBJ1-1 | 17 | TRBV5-8 | . | . | TGTGCCAGCAGCTTGGTAGTACGCAGGGTAAGGAACACTGAAGCTTTCTTT | CASSLVVRRVRNTEAFF
TRBJ1-2 | 14 | TRBV10-2 | . | TRBD1 | TGCGCCAGCAGTACGGACAGGGAAGCCTATGGCTACACCTTC | CASSTDREAYGYTF